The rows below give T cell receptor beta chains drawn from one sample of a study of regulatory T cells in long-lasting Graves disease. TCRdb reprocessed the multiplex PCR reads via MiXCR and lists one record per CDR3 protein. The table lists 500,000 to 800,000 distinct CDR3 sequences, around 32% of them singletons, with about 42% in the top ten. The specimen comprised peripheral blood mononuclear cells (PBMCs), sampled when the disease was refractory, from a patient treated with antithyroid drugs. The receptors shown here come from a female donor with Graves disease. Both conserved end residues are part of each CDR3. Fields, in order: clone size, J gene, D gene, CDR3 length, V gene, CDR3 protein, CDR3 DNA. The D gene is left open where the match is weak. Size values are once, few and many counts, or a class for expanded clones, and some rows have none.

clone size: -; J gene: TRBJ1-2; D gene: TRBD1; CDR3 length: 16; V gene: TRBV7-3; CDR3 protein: CASSVSGQGAFYGYTF; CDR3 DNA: TGTGCCAGCAGCGTTAGCGGACAGGGGGCATTTTATGGCTACACCTTC
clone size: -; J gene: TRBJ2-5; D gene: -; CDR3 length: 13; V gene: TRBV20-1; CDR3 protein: CSASGWDQETQYF; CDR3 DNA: TGCAGTGCTAGTGGGTGGGACCAAGAGACCCAGTACTTC
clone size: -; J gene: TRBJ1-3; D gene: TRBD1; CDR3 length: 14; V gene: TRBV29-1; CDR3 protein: CSGLTGMSGNTIYF; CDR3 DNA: TGCAGCGGACTGACAGGGATGTCTGGAAACACCATATATTTT
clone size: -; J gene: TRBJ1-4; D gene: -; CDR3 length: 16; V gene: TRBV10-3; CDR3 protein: CAISENPGLANEKLFF; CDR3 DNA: TGTGCCATCAGTGAGAACCCGGGTCTCGCTAATGAAAAACTGTTTTTT
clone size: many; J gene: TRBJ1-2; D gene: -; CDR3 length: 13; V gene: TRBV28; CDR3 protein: CASSTGTPDGYTF; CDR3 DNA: TGTGCCAGCAGCACCGGGACACCGGATGGCTACACCTTC
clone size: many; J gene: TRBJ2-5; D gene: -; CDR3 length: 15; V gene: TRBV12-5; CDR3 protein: CASGLSVGGKETQYF; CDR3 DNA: TGTGCTAGTGGTTTGAGCGTAGGCGGGAAAGAGACCCAGTACTTC
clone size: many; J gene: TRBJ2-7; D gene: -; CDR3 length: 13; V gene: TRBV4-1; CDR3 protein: CASSLTLFTEQYF; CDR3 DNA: TGCGCCAGCAGCCTAACTCTTTTTACCGAGCAGTACTTC
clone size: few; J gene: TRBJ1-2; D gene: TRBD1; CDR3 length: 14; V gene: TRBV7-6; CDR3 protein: CASSPLKTGLGYTF; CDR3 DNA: TGTGCCAGCAGCCCTTTGAAGACAGGGCTAGGCTACACCTTC
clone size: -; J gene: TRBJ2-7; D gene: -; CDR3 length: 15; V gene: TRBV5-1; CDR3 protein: CASSSIPGLSYEQYF; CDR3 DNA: TGCGCCAGCAGCTCAATACCGGGACTCTCCTACGAGCAGTACTTC
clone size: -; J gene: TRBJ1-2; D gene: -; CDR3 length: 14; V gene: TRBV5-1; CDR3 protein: CASSFTGPHYGYTF; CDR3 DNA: TGCGCCAGCAGCTTTACCGGGCCTCACTATGGCTACACCTTC
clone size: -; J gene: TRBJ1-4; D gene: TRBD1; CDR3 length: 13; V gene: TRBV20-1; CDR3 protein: CSAQGQGGEKLFF; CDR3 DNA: TGCAGTGCTCAGGGACAGGGAGGTGAAAAACTGTTTTTT
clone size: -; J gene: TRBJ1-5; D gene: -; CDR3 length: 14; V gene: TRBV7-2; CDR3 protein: CASSFGQPHQPQHF; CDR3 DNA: TGTGCCAGCAGCTTCGGCCAGCCGCATCAGCCCCAGCATTTT
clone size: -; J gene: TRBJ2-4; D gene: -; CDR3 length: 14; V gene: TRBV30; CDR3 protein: CAWSGGRPGDIQYF; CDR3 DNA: TGTGCCTGGAGTGGTGGCAGGCCAGGGGACATTCAGTACTTC
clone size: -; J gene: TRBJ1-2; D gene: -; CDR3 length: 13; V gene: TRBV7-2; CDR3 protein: CASRLNRERGYTF; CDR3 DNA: TGTGCCAGCAGGTTGAATAGGGAGCGAGGCTACACCTTC
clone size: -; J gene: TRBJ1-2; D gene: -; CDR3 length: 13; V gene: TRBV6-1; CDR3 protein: CASSERGTIGYTF; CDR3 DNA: TGTGCCAGCAGTGAACGGGGGACGATTGGCTACACCTTC
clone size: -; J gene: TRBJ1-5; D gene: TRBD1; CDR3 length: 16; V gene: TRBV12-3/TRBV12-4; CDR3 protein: CASSPADRGRNQPQHF; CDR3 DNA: TGTGCCAGCAGTCCGGCCGACAGGGGGCGGAATCAGCCCCAGCATTTT
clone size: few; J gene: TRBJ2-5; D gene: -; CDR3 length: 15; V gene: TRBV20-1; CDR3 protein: CSAPLGRGYQETQYF; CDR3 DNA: TGCAGTGCACCCCTCGGACGGGGGTACCAAGAGACCCAGTACTTC
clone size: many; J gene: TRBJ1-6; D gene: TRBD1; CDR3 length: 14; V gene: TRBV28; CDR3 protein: CASTPGQRNSPLHF; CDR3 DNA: TGTGCCAGCACCCCGGGACAGCGAAATTCACCCCTCCACTTT
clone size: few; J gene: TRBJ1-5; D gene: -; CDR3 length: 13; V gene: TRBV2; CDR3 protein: CASSVENNQPQHF; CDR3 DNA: TGTGCCAGCAGTGTAGAGAATAATCAGCCCCAGCATTTT
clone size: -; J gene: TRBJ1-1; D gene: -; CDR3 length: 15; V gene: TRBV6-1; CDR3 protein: CASTSGGHMNTEAFF; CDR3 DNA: TGTGCCAGCACCTCGGGGGGCCACATGAACACTGAAGCTTTCTTT
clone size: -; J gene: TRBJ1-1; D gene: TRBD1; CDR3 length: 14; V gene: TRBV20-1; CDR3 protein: CSAPMEGADTEAFF; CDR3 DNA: TGCAGTGCTCCAATGGAGGGGGCGGACACTGAAGCTTTCTTT
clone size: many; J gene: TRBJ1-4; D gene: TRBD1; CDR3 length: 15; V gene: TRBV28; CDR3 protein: CASVPFSQGAEKLFF; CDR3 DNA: TGTGCCAGCGTACCATTTTCGCAGGGGGCGGAAAAACTGTTTTTT
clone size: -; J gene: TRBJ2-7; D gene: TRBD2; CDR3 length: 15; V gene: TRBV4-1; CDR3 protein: CASSYRLAGPYEQYF; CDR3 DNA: TGCGCCAGCAGCTATCGACTAGCGGGACCCTACGAGCAGTACTTC
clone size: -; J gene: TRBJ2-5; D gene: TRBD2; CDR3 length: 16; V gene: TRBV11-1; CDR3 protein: CASSRLREGYQETQYF; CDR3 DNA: TGTGCCAGCAGCCGACTCAGGGAGGGGTACCAAGAGACCCAGTACTTC
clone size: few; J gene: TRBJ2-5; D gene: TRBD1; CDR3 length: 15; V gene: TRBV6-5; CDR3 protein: CASSYTGTEQETQYF; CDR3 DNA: TGTGCCAGCAGTTACACCGGGACAGAACAAGAGACCCAGTACTTC
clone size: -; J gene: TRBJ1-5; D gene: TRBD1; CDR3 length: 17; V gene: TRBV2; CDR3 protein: CASSVIPGTGGRQPQHF; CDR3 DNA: TGTGCCAGCAGTGTGATTCCCGGGACAGGGGGCCGACAGCCCCAGCATTTT
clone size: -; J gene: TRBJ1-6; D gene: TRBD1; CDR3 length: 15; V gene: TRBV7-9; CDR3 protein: CASSENRGLDSPLHF; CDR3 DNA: TGTGCCAGCAGCGAAAACAGGGGGCTGGATTCACCCCTCCACTTT
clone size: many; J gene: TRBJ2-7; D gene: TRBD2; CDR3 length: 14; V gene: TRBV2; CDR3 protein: CASFYAAGVHEQYF; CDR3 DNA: TGTGCCAGCTTTTACGCAGCGGGAGTACACGAGCAGTACTTC
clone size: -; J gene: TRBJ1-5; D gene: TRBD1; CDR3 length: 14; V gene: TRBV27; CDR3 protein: CASSSPLRGQPQHF; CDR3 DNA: TGTGCCAGCAGTTCACCCCTCAGGGGGCAGCCCCAGCATTTT
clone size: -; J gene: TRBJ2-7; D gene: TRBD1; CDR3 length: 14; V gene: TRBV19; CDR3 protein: CASSKGQGAGEQYF; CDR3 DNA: TGTGCCAGTAGTAAAGGACAGGGGGCAGGAGAGCAGTACTTC
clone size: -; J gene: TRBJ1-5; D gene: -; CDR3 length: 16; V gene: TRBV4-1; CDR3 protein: CASSHPTGYSNQPQHF; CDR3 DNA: TGCGCCAGCAGCCACCCGACGGGCTATAGCAATCAGCCCCAGCATTTT
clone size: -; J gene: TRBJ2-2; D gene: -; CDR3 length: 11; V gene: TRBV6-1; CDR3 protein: CATTGAGELFF; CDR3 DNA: TGTGCCACCACAGGTGCCGGGGAGCTGTTTTTT
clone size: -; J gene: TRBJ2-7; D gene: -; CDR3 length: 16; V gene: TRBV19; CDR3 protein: CASSIALGWQYYEQYF; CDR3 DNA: TGTGCCAGTAGTATAGCGTTGGGTTGGCAGTACTACGAGCAGTACTTC
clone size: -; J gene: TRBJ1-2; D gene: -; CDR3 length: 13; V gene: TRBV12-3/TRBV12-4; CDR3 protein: CASTPGQGNGYAF; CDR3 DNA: TGTGCCAGCACCCCGGGCCAGGGGAATGGCTACGCCTTC
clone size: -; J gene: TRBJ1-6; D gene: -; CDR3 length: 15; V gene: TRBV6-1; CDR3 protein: CASSRPGRLNSPLHF; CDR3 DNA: TGTGCCAGCAGCCGACCGGGACGGCTAAATTCACCCCTCCACTTT
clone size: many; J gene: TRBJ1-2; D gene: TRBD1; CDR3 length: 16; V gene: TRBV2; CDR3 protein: CASSEAGQGAGYGYTF; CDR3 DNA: TGTGCCAGCAGTGAAGCGGGTCAGGGGGCTGGCTATGGCTACACCTTC
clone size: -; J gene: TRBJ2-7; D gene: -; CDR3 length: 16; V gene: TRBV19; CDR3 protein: CASSRASSTTSYEQYF; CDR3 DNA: TGTGCCAGTAGTCGAGCTAGCTCGACTACTAGCTACGAGCAGTACTTC
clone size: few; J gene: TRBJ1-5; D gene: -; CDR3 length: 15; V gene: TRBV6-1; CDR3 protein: CASSEGHESNQPQHF; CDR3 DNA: TGTGCCAGCAGTGAAGGACACGAAAGCAATCAGCCCCAGCATTTT
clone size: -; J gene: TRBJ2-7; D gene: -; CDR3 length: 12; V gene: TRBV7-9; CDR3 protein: CASSPKLEKQYF; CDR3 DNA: TGTGCCAGCAGCCCCAAACTAGAGAAGCAGTACTTC
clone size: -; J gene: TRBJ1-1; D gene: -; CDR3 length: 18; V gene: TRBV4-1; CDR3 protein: CASSPDKGGGAMNTEAFF; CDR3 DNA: TGCGCCAGCAGTCCCGATAAAGGCGGGGGAGCCATGAACACTGAAGCTTTCTTT
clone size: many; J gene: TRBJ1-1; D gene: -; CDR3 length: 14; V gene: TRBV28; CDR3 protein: CASSLGQSNTEAFF; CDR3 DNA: TGTGCCAGCAGTTTAGGGCAGTCGAACACTGAAGCTTTCTTT
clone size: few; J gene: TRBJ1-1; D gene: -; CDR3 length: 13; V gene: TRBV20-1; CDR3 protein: CSVERPPDTEAFF; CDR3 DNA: TGCAGTGTCGAGAGACCCCCGGACACTGAAGCTTTCTTT
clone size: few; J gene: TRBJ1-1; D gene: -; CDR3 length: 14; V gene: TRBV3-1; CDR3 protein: CASSHSQPNTEAFF; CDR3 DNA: TGTGCCAGCAGCCATAGTCAACCGAACACTGAAGCTTTCTTT
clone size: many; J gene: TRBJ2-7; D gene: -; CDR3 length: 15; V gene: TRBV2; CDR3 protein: CASSDTEPLHPWQYF; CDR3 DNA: TGTGCCAGCAGCGACACAGAGCCGCTCCATCCTTGGCAGTACTTC
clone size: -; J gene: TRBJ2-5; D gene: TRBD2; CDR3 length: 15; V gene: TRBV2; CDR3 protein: CASSDSGGRKETQYF; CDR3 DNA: TGTGCCAGCAGTGATTCGGGGGGGAGGAAGGAGACCCAGTACTTC
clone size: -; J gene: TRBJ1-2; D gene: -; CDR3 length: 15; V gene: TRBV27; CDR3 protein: CASSLKGGDNYGYTF; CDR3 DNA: TGTGCCAGCAGTTTAAAGGGCGGGGATAACTATGGCTACACCTTC
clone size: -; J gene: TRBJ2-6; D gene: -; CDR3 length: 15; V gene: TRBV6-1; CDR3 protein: CASSRRVSGANVLTF; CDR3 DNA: TGTGCCAGCAGTCGCAGGGTCTCTGGGGCCAACGTCCTGACTTTC